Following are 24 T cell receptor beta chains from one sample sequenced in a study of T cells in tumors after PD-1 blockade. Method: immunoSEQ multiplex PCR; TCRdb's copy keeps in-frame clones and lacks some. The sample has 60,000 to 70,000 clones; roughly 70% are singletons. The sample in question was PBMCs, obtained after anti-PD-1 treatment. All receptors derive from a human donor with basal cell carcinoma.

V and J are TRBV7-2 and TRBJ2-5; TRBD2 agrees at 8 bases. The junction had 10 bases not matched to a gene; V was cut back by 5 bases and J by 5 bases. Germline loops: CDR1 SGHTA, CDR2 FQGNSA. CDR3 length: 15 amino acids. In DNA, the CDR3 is TGTGCCAGCAGCCCAAAGACTAGCGCGGTGGAGACCCAGTACTTC. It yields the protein CASSPKTSAVETQYF.

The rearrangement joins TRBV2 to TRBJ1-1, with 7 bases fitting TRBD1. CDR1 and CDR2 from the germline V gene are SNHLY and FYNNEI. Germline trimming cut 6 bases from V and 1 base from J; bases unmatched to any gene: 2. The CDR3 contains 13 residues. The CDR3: CASRGQSNTEAFF. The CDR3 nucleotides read TGTGCCAGCAGGGGACAGTCGAACACTGAAGCTTTCTTT.

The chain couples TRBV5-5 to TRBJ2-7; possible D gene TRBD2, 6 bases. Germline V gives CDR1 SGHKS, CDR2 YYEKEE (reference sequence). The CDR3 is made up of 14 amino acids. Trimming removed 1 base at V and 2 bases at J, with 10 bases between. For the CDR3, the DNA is TGTGCCAGCAGCTTGCTTCGGGGGACCTACGAGCAGTACTTC. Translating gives CASSLLRGTYEQYF. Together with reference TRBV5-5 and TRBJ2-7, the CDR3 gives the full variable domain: DAGVTQSPTHLIKTRGQQVTLRCSPISGHKSVSWYQQVLGQGPQFIFQYYEKEERGRGNFPDRFSARQFPNYSSELNVNALLLGDSALYLCASSLLRGTYEQYFGPGTRLTVT.

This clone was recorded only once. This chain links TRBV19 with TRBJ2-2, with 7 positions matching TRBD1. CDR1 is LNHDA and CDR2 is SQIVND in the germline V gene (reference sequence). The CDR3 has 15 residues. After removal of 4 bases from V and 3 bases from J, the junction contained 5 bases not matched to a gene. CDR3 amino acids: CASSKDRVYTGELFF. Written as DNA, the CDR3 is TGTGCCAGTAGTAAAGACAGGGTGTACACCGGGGAGCTGTTTTTT.

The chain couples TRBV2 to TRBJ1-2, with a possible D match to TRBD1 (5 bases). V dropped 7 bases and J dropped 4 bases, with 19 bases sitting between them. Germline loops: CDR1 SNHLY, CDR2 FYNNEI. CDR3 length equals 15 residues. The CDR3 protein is CASKARGGEAYGYTF. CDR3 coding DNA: TGTGCCAGCAAGGCCCGGGGGGGGGAGGCCTATGGCTACACCTTC.

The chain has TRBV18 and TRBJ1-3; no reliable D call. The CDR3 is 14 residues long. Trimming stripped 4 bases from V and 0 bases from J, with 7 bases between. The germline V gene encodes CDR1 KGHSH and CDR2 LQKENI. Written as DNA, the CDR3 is TGTGCCAGCTCACGGGAAATCTCTGGAAACACCATATATTTT. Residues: CASSREISGNTIYF. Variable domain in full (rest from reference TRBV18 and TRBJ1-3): NAGVMQNPRHLVRRRGQEARLRCSPMKGHSHVYWYRQLPEEGLKFMVYLQKENIIDESGMPKERFSAEFPKEGPSILRIQQVVRGDSAAYFCASSREISGNTIYFGEGSWLTVV.

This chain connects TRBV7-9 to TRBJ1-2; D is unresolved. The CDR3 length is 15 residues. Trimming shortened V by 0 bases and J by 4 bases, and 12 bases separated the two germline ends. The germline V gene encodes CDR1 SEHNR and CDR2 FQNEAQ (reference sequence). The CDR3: CASSLALTPLYGYTF. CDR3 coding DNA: TGTGCCAGCAGCTTAGCGCTTACGCCACTCTATGGCTACACCTTC.

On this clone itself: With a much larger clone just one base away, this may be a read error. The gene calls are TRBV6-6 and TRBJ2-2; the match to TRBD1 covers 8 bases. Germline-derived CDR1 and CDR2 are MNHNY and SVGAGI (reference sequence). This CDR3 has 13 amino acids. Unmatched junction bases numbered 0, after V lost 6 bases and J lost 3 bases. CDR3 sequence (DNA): TGTGCCAGCAGGGACAGGGACACCGGGGAGCTGTTTTTT. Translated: CASRDRDTGELFF.

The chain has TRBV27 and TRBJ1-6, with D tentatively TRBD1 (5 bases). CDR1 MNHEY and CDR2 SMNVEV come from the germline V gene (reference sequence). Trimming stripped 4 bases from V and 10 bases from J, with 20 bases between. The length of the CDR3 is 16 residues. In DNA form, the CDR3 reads TGTGCCAGCAGTTCCAGGGTTGGTTATGTTGGGTCACCCCTCCACTTT. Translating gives CASSSRVGYVGSPLHF.

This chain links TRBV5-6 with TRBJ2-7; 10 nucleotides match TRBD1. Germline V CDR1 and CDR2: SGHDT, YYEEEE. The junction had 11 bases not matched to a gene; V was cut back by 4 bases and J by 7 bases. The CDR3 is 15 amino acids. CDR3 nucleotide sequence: TGTGCCAGCAGCCTCTTGCTCCGGGACAGGGGTGAGCAGTACTTC. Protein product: CASSLLLRDRGEQYF.

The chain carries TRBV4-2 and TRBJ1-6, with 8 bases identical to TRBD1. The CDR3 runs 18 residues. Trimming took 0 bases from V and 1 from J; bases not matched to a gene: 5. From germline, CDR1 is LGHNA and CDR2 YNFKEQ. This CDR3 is CASSQDADRGSYNSPLHF. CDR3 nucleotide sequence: TGTGCCAGCAGCCAAGATGCCGACAGGGGATCCTATAATTCACCCCTCCACTTT.

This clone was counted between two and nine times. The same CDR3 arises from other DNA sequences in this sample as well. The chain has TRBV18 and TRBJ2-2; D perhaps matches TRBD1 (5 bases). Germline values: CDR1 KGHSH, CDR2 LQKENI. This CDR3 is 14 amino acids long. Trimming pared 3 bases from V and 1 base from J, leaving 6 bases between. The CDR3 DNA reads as TGTGCCAGCTCACCTGGACAGAACACCGGGGAGCTGTTTTTT. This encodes CASSPGQNTGELFF.

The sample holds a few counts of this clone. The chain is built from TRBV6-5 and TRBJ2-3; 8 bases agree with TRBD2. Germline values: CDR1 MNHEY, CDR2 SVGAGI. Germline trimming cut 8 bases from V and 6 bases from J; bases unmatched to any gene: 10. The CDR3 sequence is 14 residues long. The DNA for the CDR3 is TGTGCCAGCCAAGGACGGGGGGGAGGGGATACGCAGTATTTT. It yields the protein CASQGRGGGDTQYF.

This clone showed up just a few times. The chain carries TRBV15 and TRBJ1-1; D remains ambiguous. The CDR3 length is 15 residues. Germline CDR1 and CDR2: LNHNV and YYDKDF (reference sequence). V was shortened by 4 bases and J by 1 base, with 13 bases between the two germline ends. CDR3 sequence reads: CATSIQRAPNTEAFF. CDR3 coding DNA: TGTGCCACCAGCATTCAGAGGGCCCCGAACACTGAAGCTTTCTTT.

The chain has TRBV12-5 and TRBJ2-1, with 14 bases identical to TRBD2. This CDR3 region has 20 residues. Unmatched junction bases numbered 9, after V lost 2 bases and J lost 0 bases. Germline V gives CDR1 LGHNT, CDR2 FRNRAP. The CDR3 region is CASGLPPGLAGASSYNEQFF. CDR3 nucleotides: TGTGCTAGTGGTTTGCCCCCGGGACTAGCGGGAGCGAGCTCCTACAATGAGCAGTTCTTC.

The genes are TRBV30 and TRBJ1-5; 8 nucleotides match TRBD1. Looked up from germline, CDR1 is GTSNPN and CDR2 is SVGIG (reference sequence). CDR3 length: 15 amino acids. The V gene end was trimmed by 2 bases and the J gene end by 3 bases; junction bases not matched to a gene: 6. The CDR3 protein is CAWSRTGTNNQPQHF. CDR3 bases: TGTGCCTGGAGTCGGACAGGGACAAACAATCAGCCCCAGCATTTT.

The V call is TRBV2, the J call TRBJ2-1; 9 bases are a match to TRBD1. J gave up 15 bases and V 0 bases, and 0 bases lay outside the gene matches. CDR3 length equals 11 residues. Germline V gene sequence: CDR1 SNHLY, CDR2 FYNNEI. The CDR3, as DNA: TGTGCCAGCAGTGAAGCGGACAGGGGGTTCTTC. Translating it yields CASSEADRGFF.

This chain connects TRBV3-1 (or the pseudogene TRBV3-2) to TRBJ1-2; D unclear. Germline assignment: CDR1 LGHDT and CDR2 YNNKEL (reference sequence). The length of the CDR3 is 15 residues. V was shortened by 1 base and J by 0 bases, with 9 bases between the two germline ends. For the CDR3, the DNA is TGTGCCAGCAGCCAAGCCAAGACGGCTAACTATGGCTACACCTTC. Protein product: CASSQAKTANYGYTF.

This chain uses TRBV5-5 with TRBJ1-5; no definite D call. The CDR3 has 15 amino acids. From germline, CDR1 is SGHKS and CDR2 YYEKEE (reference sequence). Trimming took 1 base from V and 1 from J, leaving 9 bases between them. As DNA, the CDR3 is TGTGCCAGCAGCTTGCAGGAAAGAAGCAATCAGCCCCAGCATTTT. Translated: CASSLQERSNQPQHF.

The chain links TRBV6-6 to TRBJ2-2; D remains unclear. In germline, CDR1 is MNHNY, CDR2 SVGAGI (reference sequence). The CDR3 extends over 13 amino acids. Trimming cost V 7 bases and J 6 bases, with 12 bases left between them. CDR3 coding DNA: TGTGCCAGCATTCAGACCCAAGCCGGGGAGCTGTTTTTT. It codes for CASIQTQAGELFF.

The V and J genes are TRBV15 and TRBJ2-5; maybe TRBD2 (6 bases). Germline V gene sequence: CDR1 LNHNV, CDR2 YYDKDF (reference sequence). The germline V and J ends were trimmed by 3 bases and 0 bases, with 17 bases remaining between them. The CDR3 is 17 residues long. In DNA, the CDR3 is TGTGCCACCAGCAGTCCTTTCCCTGGGAGGTACCAAGAGACCCAGTACTTC. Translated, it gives CATSSPFPGRYQETQYF.

CDR3 amino acids: CASSEPTASGNTIYF. The CDR3 DNA reads TGTGCCAGCAGTGAGCCGACAGCCTCTGGAAACACCATATATTTT. This rearrangement joins TRBV6-4 to TRBJ1-3; D might be TRBD1 (5 bases). Trimming cost V 3 bases and J 0 bases, with 9 bases left between them. This CDR3 has 15 amino acids. From germline, CDR1 is MRHNA and CDR2 SNTAGT.

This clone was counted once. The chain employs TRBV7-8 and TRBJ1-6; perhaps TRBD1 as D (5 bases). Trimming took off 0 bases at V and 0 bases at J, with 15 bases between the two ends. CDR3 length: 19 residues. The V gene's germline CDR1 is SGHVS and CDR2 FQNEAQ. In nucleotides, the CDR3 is TGTGCCAGCAGCTTAGCGCGGATGCCAGGGATCTCCTATAATTCACCCCTCCACTTT. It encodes CASSLARMPGISYNSPLHF.

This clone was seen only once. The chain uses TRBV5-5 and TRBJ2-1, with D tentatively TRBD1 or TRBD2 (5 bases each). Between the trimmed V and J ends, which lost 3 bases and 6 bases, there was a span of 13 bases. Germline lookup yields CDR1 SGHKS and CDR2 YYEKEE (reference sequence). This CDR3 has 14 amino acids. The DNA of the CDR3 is TGTGCCAGCAGCTCCGGGACGGAAATCAATGAGCAGTTCTTC. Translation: CASSSGTEINEQFF.